This TCR beta chain was obtained from a study of blood T cell repertoires in COVID-19. Study-level background: Researchers got acute and convalescent COVID-19 samples from the United States, Italy and Spain.

The protocol was immunoSEQ multiplex PCR, while the TCRdb copy is restricted to in-frame clones and leaves out a portion. Of about 250,000 clones listed, around 90% are singletons. The length of the CDR3 is 15 residues. Germline trimming cut 5 bases from V and 5 bases from J; bases unmatched to any gene: 9. Germline CDR1 and CDR2: SEHNR and FQNEAQ (reference sequence). The V and J genes are TRBV7-9 and TRBJ2-7, with 10 nucleotides matching TRBD1. Sequencing used peripheral blood. The receptor was derived from an elderly man with acute or convalescent COVID-19. The chain's CDR3 is CASSPRTGGRNEQYF. The CDR3 nucleotides read TGTGCCAGCAGCCCCCGGACAGGGGGTAGGAACGAGCAGTACTTC.